These T cell receptor beta chains were read from a single sample in a study of blood T cell repertoires in COVID-19. Measured with immunoSEQ multiplex PCR; TCRdb has only the in-frame clones, and not every one. The table lists 160,000 or so clones, 65% to 90% of them singletons. The sequencing sample was made of PBMCs or T cells enriched from blood (not recorded which). Receptor source: a man between 50 and 59 years old who had recovered from COVID-19. The conserved cysteine and the conserved F or W are not part of the CDR3 here.

>TRBV5-1|TRBJ2-3
ASSLGPGGVDTQY
>TRBV6-5|TRBJ1-2
ASSYMGQRNGYT
>TRBV9|TRBJ1-2
ASSVAQNKGPYGYT
>TRBV3-1/TRBV3-2|TRBJ1-6
ASSQADRVQSPLH
>TRBV2|TRBJ2-7
ASSEALRVYEQY
>TRBV5-5|TRBJ1-2
ASSLGTGYGYT
>TRBV5-4|TRBJ2-5
ASSPGESRTQY
>TRBV7-8|TRBJ2-2
ASSLFATGELF
>TRBV7-9|TRBJ1-1
ASSWRTGNTEAF
>TRBV7-9|TRBJ1-1
ASSLQGMNTEAF
>TRBV20-1|TRBJ1-2
SARQGYT
>TRBV10-3|TRBJ2-1
AISGQGDDEQF
>TRBV21-1|TRBJ2-1
ASNLGTGDEQF
>TRBV2|TRBJ2-5
ASSGSSETQY
>TRBV7-2|TRBJ1-2
ASSLAHRGDGYT
>TRBV10-1|TRBJ2-5
ASSESRRGGSKD
>TRBV27|TRBJ2-4
ASSLQGLVKNIQY
>TRBV6-5|TRBJ1-1
ASRRAVNTEAF
>TRBV5-1|TRBJ2-2
ASSFGKGGAGELF
>TRBV6-5|TRBJ2-3
ASRRQGVVDTQY
>TRBV24-1|TRBJ2-2
ATEPGDRNTGELF
>TRBV28|TRBJ2-5
ASRKRAQTETQY